This T cell receptor (beta chain) stems from a study of T cells in Graves' hyperthyroidism and ophthalmopathy (dated by TCRdb to about 2019). Background on the whole study: Peripheral blood samples were taken at the time of initial diagnosis, prior to any treatment. TCR V-J signatures able to tell the groups apart were searched for in a discovery cohort of 100 or so patients, of whom around 43 had Graves' ophthalmopathy and roughly 59 had stable Graves' hyperthyroidism. Whether ophthalmopathy could be predicted prospectively was tested in an independent validation cohort made up of roughly 20 hyperthyroidism patients plus 17 patients who later progressed to ophthalmopathy. The approximately 100 discovery patients were divided at random into training and test sets in a 7:3 ratio. The study also compared thyroid tissue and blood T-cell repertoires from more than 5 Graves' hyperthyroidism patients. After sampling, hyperthyroidism patients received methimazole starting at 30 mg daily, and ophthalmopathy patients received high-dose intravenous methylprednisolone. TCR Vbeta CDR3 sequencing of approximately 140 peripheral blood samples (fewer than 45 ophthalmopathy, 75 to 85 hyperthyroidism and some 17 progressor patients) is reported in the paper. Results the study describes overall, beyond this receptor: In validation, progression to ophthalmopathy was predicted by the model with nearly 71% sensitivity and around 75% specificity, a median of roughly six months before onset. Blood samples also contained most of the expanded thyroid clonotypes (frequency above 0.001), which suggests that blood repertoires may reflect thyroid immune responses. No statistical method was used to set the sample size in advance, and investigators knew the group allocation. Ophthalmopathy was separated from stable hyperthyroidism by a 13 V-J signature model, with 87.88% sensitivity and 81% to 83% specificity obtained in cross-validation and 80%/75% obtained in testing.

TCR beta CDR3 regions were amplified from RNA transcripts. A first-round RT-PCR of the TCR CDR3 used the HTBI primer set with the Qiagen OneStep RT-PCR kit. A second multiplex PCR round built the libraries, followed by size selection and purification. Sequencing of the libraries was done on an Illumina HiSeq2000 using paired-end 100 bp reads. The paper's data handling went like this. SOAPnuke was used to process the raw data, with reads discarded if the reads contained adapters or uncalled bases, had a mean Phred below 15, or lacked an exact constant-primer or identifier match. COPE v1.2.5 was used to merge the high-quality paired reads, and each unique nucleotide sequence was defined as a clonotype. Clonotypes were aligned to IMGT TRBV, TRBD and TRBJ reference segments using MiTCR v1.1. Analysis was restricted to V-J combinations with a frequency above 0.0001, which covered just over 98% of repertoires. The TCS score was defined as the ratio of F50 (clonal expansion) to E x V (chaos), calculated using BLOSUM62-based TCRdist between CDR3 peptides within each V-J. Welch's t-statistics and random forest reduced 500 to 650 V-J features to 10 to 15, which were used in a naive Bayes classifier (R e1071). TCRdb passed the public sequencing reads through fastp at Q25 and MiXCR, retaining productive beta sequences. When rows share a CDR3 protein, they turn into one entry using the most common DNA and genes. The V and J calls follow TCRdb's processing rather than the paper's. The sample includes hundreds of thousands of distinct CDR3 sequences, with roughly 15% observed a single time. The top ten hold 2.5% to 4% of the sample.

In the ophthalmopathy patients, disease was moderately to severely active, with a Clinical Activity Score of 3 or more, a NOSPECS grade of 4 or more, and a duration of less than 3 months. The study excluded patients with uncontrolled infections, other autoimmune diseases, pregnancy or lactation. Diagnoses were based on clinical symptoms, serum thyroxine and TRAb, thyroid ultrasound and orbital computed tomography. Ficoll-Paque density gradient centrifugation was used to isolate PBMCs from about 10 ml of fresh peripheral blood. Trizol reagent was used to extract total RNA, and RNA quality was then checked on an Agilent 2100 Bioanalyzer. Concerning this clonotype: The clone's antigen remains unknown. No base quality information exists; no much larger clone differs at one position.

The CDR3 sequence holds 16 residues, the cysteine and phenylalanine included. The read is trimmed to its CDR3 DNA, 48 bases read in frame from base 1. For CDR1 and CDR2, the germline V gene lists SGDLS and YYNGEE. The V end gives up 0 bases and the J end 4 bases, leaving 7 bases in the junction not matched to a gene. Sample: blood. This TCR was sampled from a woman in her thirties or forties with Graves' ophthalmopathy. The chain links TRBV9 with TRBJ1-1, with 9 bases aligning to TRBD1. The sequenced DNA is TGTGCCAGCAGCGTAGTTGGACAGGGGTTGGGCACTGAAGCTTTCTTT. Its protein reads: CASSVVGQGLGTEAFF.